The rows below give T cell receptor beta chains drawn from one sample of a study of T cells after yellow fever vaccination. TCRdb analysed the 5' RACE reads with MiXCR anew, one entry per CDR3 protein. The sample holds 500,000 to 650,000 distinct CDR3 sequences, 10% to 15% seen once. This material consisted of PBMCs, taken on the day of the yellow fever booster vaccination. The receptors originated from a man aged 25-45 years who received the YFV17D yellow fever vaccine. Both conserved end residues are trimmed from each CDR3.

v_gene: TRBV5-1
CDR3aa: ASSPAGEPYSERY

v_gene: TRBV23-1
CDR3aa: ASSPPGPREQY

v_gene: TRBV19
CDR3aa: ASSGLAKKNIQY

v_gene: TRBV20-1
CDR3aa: SARSLTGVEKLF

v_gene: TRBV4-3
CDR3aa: ASRVQGAEAGGQQETQY

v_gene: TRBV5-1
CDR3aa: ASSPTRGSQETQY

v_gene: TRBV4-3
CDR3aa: ASSQLVSGASV

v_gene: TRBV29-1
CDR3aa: SVSREGVGEQY

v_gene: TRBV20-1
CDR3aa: SASEGKIPQETQY

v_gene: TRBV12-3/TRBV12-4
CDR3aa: ASSWGLAVYNEQF

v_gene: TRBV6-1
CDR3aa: ASSEAPGNEQF

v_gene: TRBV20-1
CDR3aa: SARDPAQGTSYNEQF

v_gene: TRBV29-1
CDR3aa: SVRDGDTEAF

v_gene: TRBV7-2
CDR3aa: ASSFVRDEQF

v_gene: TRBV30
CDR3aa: AWSLAGGSAKNIQY

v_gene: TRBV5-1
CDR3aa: ASSLPGVPYEQY

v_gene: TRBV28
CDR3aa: ASSTETGESYEQY

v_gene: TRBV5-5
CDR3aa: ASSLDHGAPGSPLH

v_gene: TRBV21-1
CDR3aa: ASSTHQQYYEQY

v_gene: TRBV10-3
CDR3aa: AISERREAEKLF

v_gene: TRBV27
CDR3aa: ASSLRWLAASYEQY

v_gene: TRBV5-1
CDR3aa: ASSFTEAYEQY

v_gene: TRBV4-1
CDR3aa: ASSQERGRNEQF

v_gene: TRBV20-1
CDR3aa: SARATGNTEAF

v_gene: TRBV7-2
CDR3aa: ASSLTGQEIYEQY

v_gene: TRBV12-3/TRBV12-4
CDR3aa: ASRGHLLSNQPQH

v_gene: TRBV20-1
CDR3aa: SASGGGTGYNEQF

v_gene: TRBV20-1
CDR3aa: SAPDDYNEQF

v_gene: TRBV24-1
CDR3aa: ATSDRPRGPSTDTQY

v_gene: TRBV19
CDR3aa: ASSSRPGAYEQY

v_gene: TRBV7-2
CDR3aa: ASSKSGELF

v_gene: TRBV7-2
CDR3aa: ASSSPGGGNTIY

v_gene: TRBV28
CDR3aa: ASTKWGILSYNEQF

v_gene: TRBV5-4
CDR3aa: ASSPSREEYEQY

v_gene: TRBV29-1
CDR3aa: SVLGGGTDTQY

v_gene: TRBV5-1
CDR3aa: ASSLGGASNEQF

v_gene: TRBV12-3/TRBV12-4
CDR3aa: ASSLGGKFTEAF

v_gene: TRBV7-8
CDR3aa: ASRLGVTEAF

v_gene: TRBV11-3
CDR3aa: ASSPRQGFTGELF

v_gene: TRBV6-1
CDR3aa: ASSHPGQGGPAYEQY

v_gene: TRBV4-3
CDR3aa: ASSQEVTGGVGGYT

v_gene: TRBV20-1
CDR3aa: SARDAGPAGGGYNEQF

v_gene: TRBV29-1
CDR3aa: SAPGLSHTDTQY

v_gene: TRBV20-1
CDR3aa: SASQTSGTDTQY

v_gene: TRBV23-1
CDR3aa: ASGTGGCGEQY

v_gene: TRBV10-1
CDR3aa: ASSESPGLDPNTQY

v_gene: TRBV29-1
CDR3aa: SVDSGISEKLF

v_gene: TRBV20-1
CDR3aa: SARDLGNTGELF